Detailed here is one T cell receptor beta chain. The PBMCs originated from more than 8 ml of fresh peripheral blood. The data were taken from a study of Graves' ophthalmopathy and Graves' hyperthyroidism. From germline, CDR1 is LNHDA and CDR2 SQIVND (reference sequence). V dropped 1 base and J dropped 7 bases, with 13 bases sitting between them. The CDR3 totals 14 residues. Investigators amplified TCR beta CDR3 regions from RNA transcripts. First-round RT-PCR with HTBI primers preceded a second-round multiplex PCR. TCRdb ran MiXCR on the multiplex PCR reads and lists one entry per CDR3 protein. Among 300,000 to 500,000 distinct CDR3 sequences listed, 15% were seen once.

V gene TRBV19 combines with J gene TRBJ1-1, with D perhaps matching TRBD1 (6 bases). This sequence originates from a woman aged 18-29 years with stable Graves' hyperthyroidism. Sequenced material: peripheral blood. CDR3 protein: CASSIVGTRIEAFF. CDR3 bases: TGTGCCAGTAGTATAGTAGGGACAAGGATTGAAGCTTTCTTT.